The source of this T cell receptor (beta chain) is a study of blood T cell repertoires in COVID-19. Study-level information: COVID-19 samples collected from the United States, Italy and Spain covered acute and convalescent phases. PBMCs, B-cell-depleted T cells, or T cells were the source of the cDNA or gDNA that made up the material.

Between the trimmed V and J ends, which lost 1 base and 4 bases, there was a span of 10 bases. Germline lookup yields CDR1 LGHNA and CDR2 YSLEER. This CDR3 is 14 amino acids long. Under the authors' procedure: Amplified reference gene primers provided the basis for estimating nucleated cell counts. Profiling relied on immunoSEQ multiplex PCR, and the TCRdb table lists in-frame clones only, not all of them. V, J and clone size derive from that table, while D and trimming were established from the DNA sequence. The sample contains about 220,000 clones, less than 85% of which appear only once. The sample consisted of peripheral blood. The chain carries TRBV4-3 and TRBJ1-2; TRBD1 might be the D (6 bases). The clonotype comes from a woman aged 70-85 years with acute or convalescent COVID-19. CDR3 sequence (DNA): TGCGCCAGCAGCCAAGTTCGGGACACCTATGGCTACACCTTC. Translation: CASSQVRDTYGYTF.